These 26 T cell receptor beta chains were all obtained from the same sample, sequenced in a study of regulatory T cells in long-lasting Graves disease. Arm-PCR of CDR3 regions and iRepertoire HTBI primers were used to build TCR beta libraries. TCRdb used MiXCR to reprocess the multiplex PCR reads, holding one entry per CDR3 protein. Among about 340,000 distinct CDR3 sequences listed, about 20% were seen once. The time point: persistent/refractory GD, antithyroid drugs over 5 years with positive TRAb. The TCR library was prepared using RNA isolated from PBMCs. The sequences come from peripheral blood mononuclear cells (PBMCs), collected when the disease was refractory, from a patient treated with antithyroid drugs. These receptors originate from a female donor with Graves disease.

The rearrangement links TRBV12-5 to TRBJ1-2; TRBD1 aligns across 8 bases. V gave up 5 bases and J gave up 8 bases; unmatched junction bases: 7. The CDR3 has 13 residues. The germline V gene has CDR1 LGHNT and CDR2 FRNRAP. The CDR3 region is CASGLGQGRGYTF. The CDR3 DNA reads TGTGCTAGTGGTCTCGGACAGGGTCGAGGCTACACCTTC.

The J gene is TRBJ2-2, the V gene TRBV2; D may be TRBD2 (5 bases). Germline values: CDR1 SNHLY, CDR2 FYNNEI. The CDR3 contains 14 residues. V lost 5 bases to trimming and J lost 7 bases, with 14 bases between them. The CDR3 coding sequence is TGTGCCAGCAGTTTTTTTGGACTGAACGGGGAGCTGTTTTTT. Translated: CASSFFGLNGELFF.

This clonotype was counted between two and nine times. This chain links TRBV27 with TRBJ1-2; D might be TRBD1 (6 bases). This CDR3 contains 17 residues. Germline V lookup: CDR1 MNHEY, CDR2 SMNVEV (reference sequence). Trimming shortened V by 2 bases and J by 4 bases, and 20 bases separated the two germline ends. CDR3 nucleotide sequence: TGTGCCAGCAGTTTAAGGCTTATGCAGGGGCTTACCTATGGCTACACCTTC. Translation gives CASSLRLMQGLTYGYTF.

Concerning this clonotype itself: A much larger clone differs from this one at a single base, so this may be a read error. V and J are TRBV27 and TRBJ1-5, with D possibly TRBD1 on 5 matching bases. Trimming cost V 3 bases and J 2 bases, with 11 bases left between them. The length of the CDR3 is 15 residues. CDR1 is MNHEY and CDR2 is SMNVEV in the germline V gene (reference sequence). The CDR3 is CASSLGVGGNQPQHF. Here the CDR3 DNA reads TGTGCCAGCAGTTTGGGGGTCGGAGGCAATCAGCCCCAGCATTTT.

This clonotype has a count of ten or more. The V gene is TRBV30, the J gene TRBJ1-1; no firm D call. Germline V gives CDR1 GTSNPN, CDR2 SVGIG (reference sequence). The CDR3 is 13 amino acids. Trimming pared 0 bases from V and 7 bases from J, leaving 12 bases between. The CDR3 DNA is TGTGCCTGGAGTGTATTCGTCGGAGGTGAAGCTTTCTTT. This codes for CAWSVFVGGEAFF.

Concerning this clonotype: It is likely a read error, because the conserved phenylalanine at the end of the CDR3 is missing. This rearrangement joins TRBV5-1 to TRBJ1-1; D gene ambiguous. The ends were cut back, 1 base at V and 1 base at J, with 8 bases in the middle. The germline V gene encodes CDR1 SGHRS and CDR2 YFSETQ. The CDR3 is 14 amino acids. The CDR3 DNA is TGCGCCAGCAGCTTGTTGGCCCAGAACACTGAAGCTTTCCTT. It translates to CASSLLAQNTEAFL.

There are a few counts of this clonotype. V is TRBV12-3 or TRBV12-4 and J is TRBJ2-2, with D uncertain. This CDR3 contains 15 residues. V was trimmed by 2 bases and J by 4 bases, leaving 11 bases between them. The CDR3 is CASSLTSGFTGELFF. CDR3 nucleotides: TGTGCCAGCAGTTTAACGTCCGGATTCACCGGGGAGCTGTTTTTT.

This clonotype was detected many times. V gene TRBV12-3 or TRBV12-4 combines with J gene TRBJ2-2; a possible D gene is TRBD1 (5 bases). The CDR3 runs 16 residues. The germline V and J ends were trimmed by 8 bases and 2 bases, with 18 bases remaining between them. The CDR3 DNA sequence: TGTGCCAGCCGATATAGGGGAATTCTTAACACCGGGGAGCTGTTTTTT. Protein product: CASRYRGILNTGELFF.

CDR3 bases: TGTGCCAGCGAAGTGGGGGGGGGGACCGAAGCTTTCTTT. The encoded protein is CASEVGGGTEAFF. This chain connects TRBV2 to TRBJ1-1; maybe TRBD1 (5 bases). The CDR3 extends over 13 amino acids. CDR1 SNHLY and CDR2 FYNNEI come from the germline V gene. V was cut by 8 bases and J by 8 bases, with 18 bases left in between.

The chain uses TRBV19 and TRBJ2-7; TRBD2 might be the D (6 bases). Between the trimmed V and J ends, which lost 4 bases and 4 bases, there was a span of 14 bases. This CDR3 has 14 amino acids. Germline V lookup: CDR1 LNHDA, CDR2 SQIVND (reference sequence). The CDR3 region has the DNA TGTGCCAGTAGTACCGTACCGGGGGATTACGAGCAGTACTTC. The encoded protein is CASSTVPGDYEQYF.

The V gene is TRBV20-1, the J gene TRBJ2-2, with 7 bases fitting TRBD2. Germline assignment: CDR1 DFQATT and CDR2 SNEGSKA (reference sequence). The CDR3 has 14 residues. The V segment lost 5 bases and the J segment 4 bases; nucleotides outside the gene matches: 7. DNA for the CDR3: TGCAGTGCTTCAGCGGGATGGGTCACCGGGGAGCTGTTTTTT. This gives the protein CSASAGWVTGELFF.

V and J are TRBV18 and TRBJ1-5; the match to TRBD1 covers 7 bases. CDR3 length: 15 amino acids. CDR1 is KGHSH, CDR2 LQKENI, per germline. After removal of 3 bases from V and 5 bases from J, the junction contained 7 bases not matched to a gene. Here the CDR3 DNA reads TGTGCCAGCTCACCTAAGAAAGACAGGGATCAGCCCCAGCATTTT. Protein product: CASSPKKDRDQPQHF.

This clonotype was seen only a few times. The chain recombines TRBV2 with TRBJ2-1, with TRBD2 matching 7 bases. CDR1 and CDR2 from the germline V gene are SNHLY and FYNNEI. V shed 7 bases, J shed 5 bases, and the junction held 8 bases outside the gene matches. This CDR3 has 14 amino acids. The CDR3 here is CASKSGLPNNEQFF. The DNA for the CDR3 is TGTGCCAGCAAATCGGGACTACCCAACAATGAGCAGTTCTTC.

This clonotype has a handful of counts. The chain recombines TRBV27 with TRBJ1-3; perhaps TRBD1 as D (6 bases). Between the trimmed V and J ends, which lost 5 bases and 3 bases, there was a span of 17 bases. The CDR3 consists of 16 residues. CDR1 is MNHEY, CDR2 SMNVEV, per germline (reference sequence). In nucleotides, the CDR3 is TGTGCCAGCAGTCCACCTTGGCGGACAGATGGAAACACCATATATTTT. The encoded protein is CASSPPWRTDGNTIYF.

This chain links TRBV7-8 with TRBJ2-5; D not resolved. Germline V CDR1 and CDR2: SGHVS, FQNEAQ. With 3 bases removed from V and 3 bases from J, the gap between germline ends came to 14 bases. The CDR3 is 15 amino acids. The CDR3 DNA is TGTGCCAGCAGCTTTCTCGAGCGTTCGAAAGAGACCCAGTACTTC. It encodes CASSFLERSKETQYF.

This chain connects TRBV5-1 to TRBJ1-2; D might be TRBD1 (5 bases). Trimming took off 2 bases at V and 4 bases at J, with 12 bases between the two ends. The CDR3 is 14 amino acids. Germline CDR1 is SGHRS and CDR2 is YFSETQ. The CDR3 DNA reads as TGCGCCAGCAGCTTAGGGGAGGGATCCTATGGCTACACCTTC. Translating gives CASSLGEGSYGYTF.

This clonotype came up many times. This chain joins TRBV28 and TRBJ1-2; D possibly corresponds to TRBD1 (6 bases). Trimming pared 3 bases from V and 1 base from J, leaving 15 bases between. The CDR3 extends over 16 amino acids. The germline V gene has CDR1 MDHEN and CDR2 SYDVKM. The CDR3 bases are TGTGCCAGCAGTTTGGTTCGGGACACAGTTAACTATGGCTACACCTTC. Its protein product is CASSLVRDTVNYGYTF.

This clonotype appeared many times. V and J are TRBV29-1 and TRBJ2-7; TRBD1 might be the D (5 bases). This CDR3 has 11 amino acids. Trimming removed 7 bases from V and 3 bases from J, with 10 bases in between. CDR1 SQVTM and CDR2 ANQGSEA come from the germline V gene. The CDR3 spells CSGSDNYEQYF. The CDR3 DNA follows: TGCAGCGGATCGGACAACTACGAGCAGTACTTC.

The V and J genes are TRBV19 and TRBJ2-7, with no clear D. Germline V gives CDR1 LNHDA, CDR2 SQIVND (reference sequence). This CDR3 is 15 amino acids long. Trimming pared 0 bases from V and 1 base from J, leaving 10 bases between. The CDR3 region is CASSIDGERSYEQYF. CDR3 coding DNA: TGTGCCAGTAGTATAGATGGGGAACGGTCCTACGAGCAGTACTTC.

This clonotype was found a few times. The gene calls are TRBV7-8 and TRBJ1-5; D is possibly TRBD1 (5 bases). The V gene's germline CDR1 is SGHVS and CDR2 FQNEAQ. CDR3 length equals 15 residues. The ends were cut back, 4 bases at V and 3 bases at J, with 13 bases in the middle. CDR3 amino acids: CASSSGTGINQPQHF. In DNA, the CDR3 is TGTGCCAGCAGCTCCGGGACGGGTATCAATCAGCCCCAGCATTTT.

This clonotype was seen many times. The chain links TRBV2 to TRBJ1-2, with unresolved D. This CDR3 has 14 amino acids. Germline V gene sequence: CDR1 SNHLY, CDR2 FYNNEI. V dropped 6 bases and J dropped 0 bases, with 11 bases sitting between them. CDR3 loop: CASRTDTANYGYTF. CDR3 coding DNA: TGTGCCAGCAGAACAGACACCGCTAACTATGGCTACACCTTC.

In its sample, this clonotype was seen many times. The V and J genes are TRBV6-1 and TRBJ2-5, with a weak D call TRBD2 (6 bases). Germline CDR1 reads MNHNS; CDR2 reads SASEGT. This CDR3 comprises 13 residues. V was pared by 5 bases and J by 5 bases, with 12 bases between. The CDR3 DNA follows: TGTGCCAGCAGTCCTCGACTAGGCGAGACCCAGTACTTC. Its translation: CASSPRLGETQYF.

The rearrangement joins TRBV20-1 to TRBJ1-1, with 7 bases aligning to TRBD1. Unmatched junction bases numbered 2, after V lost 6 bases and J lost 1 base. CDR1 is DFQATT, CDR2 SNEGSKA, per germline (reference sequence). The CDR3 runs to 12 residues. The CDR3 loop is CSAGQPNTEAFF. The CDR3 coding sequence is TGCAGTGCGGGACAGCCGAACACTGAAGCTTTCTTT.

This clonotype is a singleton in its sample. The chain recombines TRBV20-1 with TRBJ2-1; no clear D gene. CDR1 and CDR2 from the germline V gene are DFQATT and SNEGSKA (reference sequence). The CDR3 sequence is 14 residues long. Trimming took 3 bases from V and 3 from J, leaving 12 bases between them. The CDR3 spells CSARNLVRYNEQFF. Written as DNA, the CDR3 is TGCAGTGCTAGGAACCTAGTACGCTACAATGAGCAGTTCTTC.

A few counts support this clonotype. The rearrangement links TRBV18 to TRBJ1-4; weak D call: TRBD1 (5 bases). Trimming cost V 0 bases and J 7 bases, with 12 bases left between them. CDR3 length: 15 residues. CDR1 and CDR2 from the germline V gene are KGHSH and LQKENI. CDR3 sequence: CASSPPRGNGEKLFF. The CDR3 DNA follows: TGTGCCAGCTCACCACCGCGGGGGAATGGTGAAAAACTGTTTTTT.

The gene calls are TRBV20-1 and TRBJ1-2; 8 bases fit TRBD1. The V and J ends lost 1 base and 5 bases, in that order; junction bases with no gene match: 12. Germline assignment: CDR1 DFQATT and CDR2 SNEGSKA (reference sequence). The CDR3 is 16 amino acids. CDR3 DNA sequence: TGCAGTGCTAGAGGGGGAGGGGGGACAGGTCTTTATGGCTACACCTTC. It codes for CSARGGGGTGLYGYTF.